The entry that follows covers one T cell receptor (beta chain) sequence. Runs used v3.0 of the immunoSEQ assay and were done at survey level. Profiling relied on immunoSEQ multiplex PCR, and the TCRdb table lists in-frame clones only, not all of them. The table shows some 22,000 clones, with about 88% occurring only once. The data were obtained in a study of long-term antiretroviral therapy in people with HIV. The input for sequencing was unsorted PBMCs, taken 2.3 years after starting antiretroviral therapy. This TCR came from a man aged 60 to 75 with HIV.

CDR3 protein: CASSLPARETQYF. The DNA of the CDR3 is TGTGCCAGCAGTTTACCAGCCCGAGAGACCCAGTACTTC. The gene calls are TRBV6-1 and TRBJ2-5; D uncertain. CDR3 length: 13 amino acids. The V end was cut by 5 bases, the J end by 4 bases, with 11 bases between. Germline CDR1 MNHNS, CDR2 SASEGT.